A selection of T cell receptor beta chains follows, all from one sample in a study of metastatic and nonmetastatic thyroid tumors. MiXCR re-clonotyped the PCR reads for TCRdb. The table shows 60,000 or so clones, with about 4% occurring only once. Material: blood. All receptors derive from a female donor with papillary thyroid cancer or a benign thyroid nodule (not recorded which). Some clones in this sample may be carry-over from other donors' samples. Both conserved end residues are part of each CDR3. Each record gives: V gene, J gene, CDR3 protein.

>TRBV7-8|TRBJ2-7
CASSTSSGSDEQYF
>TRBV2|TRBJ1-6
CASSPRNSPLHF
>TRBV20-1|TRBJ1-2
CSASGRRSNYGYTF
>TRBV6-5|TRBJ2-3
CASSYRAGPTDTQYF
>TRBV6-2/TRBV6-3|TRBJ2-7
CASSHGTGSYEQYF
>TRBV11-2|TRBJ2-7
CASSLGGLAGSYEQYF
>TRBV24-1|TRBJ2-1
CATSDRTGNGNEQFF
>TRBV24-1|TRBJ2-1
CATSESHRGTYNEQFF
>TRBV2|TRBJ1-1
CASSEGVGSTEAFF
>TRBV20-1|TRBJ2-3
CSARAGGPADTQYF